This is a list of T cell receptor beta chains from one sample in a study of vaccination and CD4 T cells after COVID-19. TCRdb re-analysed the PCR reads in MiXCR, keeping a single row per CDR3 protein. The sample lists roughly 13,000 distinct CDR3 sequences, roughly 50% occurring once. Which antigens these TCRs recognize remains unknown. The specimen was CD4+ T cells from blood, cultured in vitro. The receptors stem from a human donor who had recovered from COVID-19. The CDR3 runs from the conserved cysteine through the conserved F or W. The D gene is left open where the match is weak. Clone size appears in some rows only: once, few, many, or a class for an expanded clone.

j_call,d_call,v_call,clone_size,cdr3_aa,cdr3_nt
TRBJ2-7,.,TRBV7-9,.,CASTPGQGRSYEQYF,TGTGCCAGCACCCCGGGGCAGGGGCGTTCCTACGAGCAGTACTTC
TRBJ2-4,.,TRBV28,.,CASRGLGDIQYF,TGTGCCAGCAGGGGTTTGGGGGACATTCAGTACTTC
TRBJ1-6,TRBD1,TRBV6-1,few,CASTSGTDYNSPLHF,TGTGCCAGCACCTCGGGGACAGATTATAATTCACCCCTCCACTTT
TRBJ2-4,.,TRBV7-2,few,CASSLNRAVAKNIQYF,TGTGCCAGCAGCTTAAACCGGGCGGTAGCCAAAAACATTCAGTACTTC
TRBJ1-2,.,TRBV20-1,.,CSARRGGPQGGYTF,TGCAGTGCCCGGCGGGGGGGGCCTCAAGGAGGCTACACCTTC
TRBJ2-5,.,TRBV7-9,.,CASSLAYRQETQYF,TGTGCCAGCAGCTTAGCGTACAGGCAAGAGACCCAGTACTTC
TRBJ2-1,.,TRBV27,once,CASSPSSPPSYNEQFF,TGTGCCAGCAGCCCCTCCTCACCGCCCTCCTACAATGAGCAGTTCTTC
TRBJ1-1,.,TRBV5-1,.,CASSLSRGNTEAFF,TGCGCCAGCAGCTTGAGCCGGGGGAACACTGAAGCTTTCTTT
TRBJ1-6,.,TRBV5-1,.,CASSLHGGSGNSPLHF,TGCGCCAGCAGCTTGCACGGGGGGAGCGGTAATTCACCCCTCCACTTT
TRBJ2-3,TRBD2,TRBV9,.,CASSFSTSVPDTQYF,TGTGCCAGCAGCTTCTCGACTAGCGTCCCAGATACGCAGTATTTT
TRBJ1-4,TRBD1,TRBV24-1,.,CATSDPSYRGGYEKLFF,TGTGCCACCAGTGACCCGTCCTACAGGGGAGGATATGAAAAACTGTTTTTT
TRBJ1-1,TRBD1,TRBV20-1,.,CSAQRQGEVPEAFF,TGCAGTGCCCAAAGACAGGGCGAGGTTCCTGAAGCTTTCTTT
TRBJ1-1,.,TRBV7-9,.,CASSFTGNTEAFF,TGTGCCAGCAGCTTCACGGGGAACACTGAAGCTTTCTTT
TRBJ1-1,TRBD1,TRBV28,.,CASSPTGRTTEAFF,TGTGCCAGCAGTCCGACAGGGCGGACCACTGAAGCTTTCTTT
TRBJ1-5,TRBD1,TRBV28,.,CASSLSGGGQPQHF,TGTGCCAGCAGTTTATCAGGGGGTGGTCAGCCCCAGCATTTT
TRBJ2-5,TRBD2,TRBV6-1,.,CASSGTRGGETQYF,TGTGCCAGCAGTGGGACTAGAGGAGGGGAGACCCAGTACTTC
TRBJ2-5,.,TRBV6-1,.,CASSEMAQAYQETQYF,TGTGCCAGCAGTGAAATGGCCCAGGCCTACCAAGAGACCCAGTACTTC
TRBJ1-2,TRBD1,TRBV19,once,CASSSQGGNYGYTF,TGTGCCAGTAGTAGTCAGGGGGGAAATTATGGCTACACCTTC
TRBJ1-1,.,TRBV19,.,CASSMGSSERNTEAFF,TGTGCCAGTAGTATGGGGAGCTCTGAGCGTAACACTGAAGCTTTCTTT
TRBJ2-2,TRBD2,TRBV27,few,CASSLIGTSGSGELFF,TGTGCCAGCAGTTTAATCGGGACTAGCGGTTCTGGGGAGCTGTTTTTT
TRBJ2-1,TRBD2,TRBV5-1,.,CASSVRLAGAVEQFF,TGCGCCAGCAGCGTGAGACTAGCGGGGGCAGTTGAGCAGTTCTTC
TRBJ2-2,TRBD1,TRBV11-3,.,CASSLVGTANTGELFF,TGTGCCAGCAGCTTAGTGGGGACAGCGAACACCGGGGAGCTGTTTTTT
TRBJ2-1,.,TRBV20-1,few,CSARDPTSSYNEQFF,TGCAGTGCTAGAGATCCGACTAGCTCCTACAATGAGCAGTTCTTC
TRBJ2-3,.,TRBV21-1,.,CASSKEIGRSDTQYF,TGTGCCAGCAGCAAAGAAATCGGACGTTCAGATACGCAGTATTTT
TRBJ1-1,.,TRBV20-1,.,CSAENRFRGAGTEAFF,TGCAGTGCGGAGAACCGGTTCCGGGGGGCGGGCACTGAAGCTTTCTTT
TRBJ2-7,TRBD1,TRBV28,.,CASTRSNRGNEQYF,TGTGCCAGCACCCGATCCAACAGGGGAAACGAGCAGTACTTC
TRBJ1-2,TRBD1,TRBV28,.,CASTIQGAPVGYTF,TGTGCCAGCACCATACAGGGGGCTCCCGTTGGCTACACCTTC
TRBJ1-1,.,TRBV6-2/TRBV6-3,.,CASTIQGFLGTEAFF,TGTGCCAGCACCATACAGGGCTTCTTGGGCACTGAAGCTTTCTTT
TRBJ2-5,.,TRBV19,.,CASSLRDHQETQYF,TGTGCCAGTAGTCTGCGGGACCACCAAGAGACCCAGTACTTC
TRBJ2-1,.,TRBV20-1,.,CSARDGKGEQFF,TGCAGTGCTAGAGATGGTAAGGGAGAGCAGTTCTTC
TRBJ1-4,.,TRBV6-2/TRBV6-3,.,CASGTREKLFF,TGTGCCAGCGGGACCAGAGAAAAACTGTTTTTT
TRBJ2-1,TRBD2,TRBV20-1,few,CSARLAGGGEQFF,TGCAGTGCTCGACTAGCGGGGGGAGGTGAGCAGTTCTTC
TRBJ2-5,.,TRBV6-1,.,CASSTRETQYF,TGTGCCAGCAGTACCCGGGAGACCCAGTACTTC
TRBJ1-6,TRBD1,TRBV12-3/TRBV12-4,.,CASSGDSQNSPLHF,TGTGCCAGCAGTGGGGACAGCCAGAATTCACCCCTCCACTTT
TRBJ1-1,.,TRBV6-2/TRBV6-3,few,CASSTDSNTEAFF,TGTGCCAGCAGTACAGACTCGAACACTGAAGCTTTCTTT
TRBJ2-2,.,TRBV15,.,CATRGARLTGELFF,TGTGCCACCCGGGGGGCGCGACTCACCGGGGAGCTGTTTTTT
TRBJ1-5,TRBD1,TRBV4-1,.,CASSRGTGREQPQHF,TGCGCCAGCAGCCGGGGGACAGGGAGGGAACAGCCCCAGCATTTT
TRBJ2-3,TRBD1,TRBV7-2,few,CASSLGTGRRDTQYF,TGTGCCAGCAGCTTAGGGACAGGCCGTAGGGATACGCAGTATTTT
TRBJ2-1,TRBD2,TRBV20-1,.,CSARDPGLADYSEQFF,TGCAGTGCTAGAGACCCGGGACTAGCGGACTATAGTGAGCAGTTCTTC
TRBJ2-1,.,TRBV20-1,few,CSAPDRSDEQFF,TGCAGTGCTCCAGACAGGTCCGATGAGCAGTTCTTC
TRBJ2-3,TRBD1,TRBV27,few,CASSLTGASTDTQYF,TGTGCCAGCAGTCTGACAGGGGCTAGCACAGATACGCAGTATTTT
TRBJ2-3,TRBD2,TRBV20-1,.,CSAFLAERTDTQYF,TGCAGTGCTTTTCTAGCGGAGCGCACAGATACGCAGTATTTT
TRBJ1-1,.,TRBV19,few,CASRGRGSENTEAFF,TGTGCCAGTAGGGGGAGGGGCTCGGAGAACACTGAAGCTTTCTTT
TRBJ2-5,.,TRBV2,once,CASSEARPRETQYF,TGTGCCAGCAGTGAGGCTAGGCCTCGGGAGACCCAGTACTTC
TRBJ2-3,TRBD1,TRBV11-2,.,CASSLIRGRTDTQYF,TGTGCCAGCAGCTTAATCAGGGGGCGCACAGATACGCAGTATTTT
TRBJ2-7,.,TRBV20-1,once,CSARDPRVSYEQYF,TGCAGTGCTAGAGACCCTAGGGTCTCCTACGAGCAGTACTTC
TRBJ1-1,.,TRBV6-1,few,CASSEEVRLSAFF,TGTGCCAGCAGTGAAGAGGTCAGGCTATCGGCTTTCTTT